One and the same sample provided the 2 T cell receptor beta chains below, sequenced in a study of cytomegalovirus exposure and HLA in healthy donors. PCR amplification relied on 60 Vbeta primers (plus 13 Jbeta primers). Measured with immunoSEQ multiplex PCR; TCRdb has only the in-frame clones, and not every one. The sample contains tens of thousands of clones, over 70% of which appear only once. The sequenced sample was PBMCs. These receptors all come from a woman aged 40 to 50 in good health and CMV-seronegative.

The chain links TRBV5-1 to TRBJ2-3; 9 bases are a match to TRBD1. The CDR3 contains 15 residues. Germline CDR1 and CDR2: SGHRS and YFSETQ. With 2 bases clipped from V and 1 base from J, the junction kept 2 bases outside the gene matches. The CDR3 DNA follows: TGCGCCAGCAGCTTCGGGACAGGGCGCACAGATACGCAGTATTTT. As protein: CASSFGTGRTDTQYF. The complete variable domain, with remaining parts taken from reference TRBV5-1 and TRBJ2-3, reads KAGVTQTPRYLIKTRGQQVTLSCSPISGHRSVSWYQQTPGQGLQFLFEYFSETQRNKGNFPGRFSGRQFSNSRSEMNVSTLELGDSALYLCASSFGTGRTDTQYFGPGTRLTVL.

This sequence joins TRBV27 and TRBJ2-7; possibly TRBD2 for D (5 bases). The CDR3 length is 14 residues. Germline V lookup: CDR1 MNHEY, CDR2 SMNVEV (reference sequence). V was pared by 6 bases and J by 11 bases, with 23 bases between. CDR3 residues: CASRERSGTYKEYF. In nucleotides, the CDR3 is TGTGCCAGCAGAGAACGGAGCGGAACCTACAAGGAGTACTTC.